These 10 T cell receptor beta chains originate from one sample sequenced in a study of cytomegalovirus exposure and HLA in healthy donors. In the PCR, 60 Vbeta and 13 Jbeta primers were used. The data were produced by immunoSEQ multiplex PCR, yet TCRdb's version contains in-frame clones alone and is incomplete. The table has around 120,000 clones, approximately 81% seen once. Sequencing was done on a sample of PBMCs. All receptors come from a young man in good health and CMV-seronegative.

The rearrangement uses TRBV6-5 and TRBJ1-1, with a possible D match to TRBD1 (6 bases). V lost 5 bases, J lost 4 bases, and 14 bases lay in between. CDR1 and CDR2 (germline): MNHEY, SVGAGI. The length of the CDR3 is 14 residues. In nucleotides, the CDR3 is TGTGCCAGCAGTAAACAGGGAGTTGCCACTGAAGCTTTCTTT. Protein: CASSKQGVATEAFF.

The CDR3: CASSTGEKLFF. The CDR3 DNA reads as TGTGCCAGCAGCACAGGGGAAAAACTGTTTTTT. The chain is built from TRBV28 and TRBJ1-4; D may be TRBD1 (6 bases). Trimming removed 6 bases from V and 8 bases from J, with 7 bases in between. This CDR3 has 11 amino acids. CDR1 and CDR2 (germline): MDHEN, SYDVKM.

This CDR3 reads CASSTRTVGLNEKLFF. For the CDR3, the DNA is TGTGCCAGCAGCACCCGAACAGTGGGACTTAATGAAAAACTGTTTTTT. The V and J genes are TRBV7-8 and TRBJ1-4, with D possibly being TRBD1 (5 bases). Germline V CDR1 and CDR2: SGHVS, FQNEAQ. CDR3 length: 16 residues. Trimming took off 5 bases at V and 4 bases at J, with 17 bases between the two ends.

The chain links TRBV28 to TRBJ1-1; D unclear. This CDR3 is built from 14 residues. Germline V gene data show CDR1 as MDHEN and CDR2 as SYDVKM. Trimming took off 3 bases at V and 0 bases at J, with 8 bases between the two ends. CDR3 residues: CASSFLQLNTEAFF. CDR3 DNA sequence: TGTGCCAGCAGTTTCTTACAGTTGAACACTGAAGCTTTCTTT.

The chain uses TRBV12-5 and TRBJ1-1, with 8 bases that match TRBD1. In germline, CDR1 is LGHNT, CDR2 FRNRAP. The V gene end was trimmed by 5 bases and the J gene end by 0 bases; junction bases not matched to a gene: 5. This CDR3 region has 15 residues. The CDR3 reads CASGPPTGVNTEAFF. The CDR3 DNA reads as TGTGCTAGTGGTCCTCCGACAGGGGTGAACACTGAAGCTTTCTTT.

CDR3 sequence: CSVESGETGDSYEQYF. CDR3 nucleotides: TGCAGCGTTGAATCTGGGGAGACAGGGGACTCCTACGAGCAGTACTTC. The V and J genes are TRBV29-1 and TRBJ2-5; TRBD1 aligns across 8 bases. Gene TRBJ2-7 matches the end of the DNA better, so the J call may be wrong. This CDR3 is 16 amino acids long. Germline V CDR1 and CDR2: SQVTM, ANQGSEA.

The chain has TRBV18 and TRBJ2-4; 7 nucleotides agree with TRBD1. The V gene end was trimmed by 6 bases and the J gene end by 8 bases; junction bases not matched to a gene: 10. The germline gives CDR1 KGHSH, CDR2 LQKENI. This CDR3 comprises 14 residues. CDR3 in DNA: TGTGCCAGCTCCCTGGGAAGGGGGCTCCACATTCAGTACTTC. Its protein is CASSLGRGLHIQYF. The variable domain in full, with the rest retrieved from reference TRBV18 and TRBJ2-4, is NAGVMQNPRHLVRRRGQEARLRCSPMKGHSHVYWYRQLPEEGLKFMVYLQKENIIDESGMPKERFSAEFPKEGPSILRIQQVVRGDSAAYFCASSLGRGLHIQYFGAGTRLSVL.

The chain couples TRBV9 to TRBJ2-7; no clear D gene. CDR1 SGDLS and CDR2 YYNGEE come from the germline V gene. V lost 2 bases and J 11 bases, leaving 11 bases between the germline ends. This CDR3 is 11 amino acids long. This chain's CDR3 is CASSVCRVEYF. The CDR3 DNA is TGTGCCAGCAGCGTTTGTCGGGTAGAGTACTTC.

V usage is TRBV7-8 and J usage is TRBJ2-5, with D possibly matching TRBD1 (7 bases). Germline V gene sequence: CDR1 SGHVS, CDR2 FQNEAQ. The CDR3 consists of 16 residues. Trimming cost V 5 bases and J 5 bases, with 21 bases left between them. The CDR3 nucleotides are TGTGCCAGCAGCACCCGCCGCGCAGGGGGGTGGGAGACCCAGTACTTC. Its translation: CASSTRRAGGWETQYF.

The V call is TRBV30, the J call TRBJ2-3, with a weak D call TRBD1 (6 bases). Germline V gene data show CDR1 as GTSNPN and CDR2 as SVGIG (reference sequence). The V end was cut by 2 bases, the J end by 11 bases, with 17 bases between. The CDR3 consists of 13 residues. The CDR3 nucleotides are TGTGCCTGGAGTAGGTCCTCCAGGGGAGAGCAGTATTTT. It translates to CAWSRSSRGEQYF.